This entry describes one TCR beta chain. Its matching antigen is unknown. The data stem from a study of CD8 T cells in ankylosing spondylitis. The CDR3 extends over 14 amino acids. With 3 bases removed from V and 4 bases from J, the gap between germline ends came to 12 bases. Molecular-barcoded quantitative 5'-RACE produced these TCR beta libraries. A single record per CDR3 protein comes from TCRdb applying MiXCR to the 5' RACE reads. The top ten hold around 13% of the sample, which has under 450,000 distinct CDR3 sequences, roughly 20% seen once. Broader study findings: Ankylosing spondylitis blood appeared to be characterized by a TCR beta motif of several highly homologous variants.

Source material: blood, either unsorted or a sorted T cell fraction (not recorded which). The origin of this receptor is a male donor with ankylosing spondylitis or in good health (not recorded which). This rearrangement joins TRBV12-3 or TRBV12-4 to TRBJ2-5; possible D gene TRBD2, 5 bases. The CDR3 nucleotides read TGTGCCAGCAGTTTCGGGGATAGCCCAGAGACCCAGTACTTC. This codes for CASSFGDSPETQYF.